The 18 T cell receptor beta chains below all came from one sample that was sequenced in a study of human T cells and chemical hapten exposure. Sample time point: patch test 2, 6 weeks after DPC sensitization. Treatment here: therapeutic diphenylcyclopropenone sensitization with weekly scalp DPC. TCRdb re-called the RACE reads through MiXCR, storing one row per CDR3 protein. The repertoire includes tens of thousands of distinct CDR3 sequences, 8.5% of them detected once, and approximately 3.5% sits in the top ten. Sequencing used whole blood, obtained in connection with sensitization to the hapten diphenylcyclopropenone (DPC). The receptors stem from a woman aged 45-65 years with alopecia areata. Some clones in this sample may be carry-over from other donors' samples.

This clonotype has just a few counts. The chain couples TRBV7-2 to TRBJ1-5; no clear D. Per germline, CDR1 SGHTA and CDR2 FQGNSA. Trimming took 2 bases from V and 3 from J, leaving 14 bases between them. This CDR3 is 16 amino acids long. CDR3 sequence (DNA): TGTGCCAGCAGCTTACGGCGGAATACTCACAATCAGCCCCAGCATTTT. Translated, it gives CASSLRRNTHNQPQHF.

A few counts support this clonotype. The gene calls are TRBV5-1 and TRBJ2-3; D call uncertain. The CDR3 is 15 amino acids. Germline V CDR1 and CDR2: SGHRS, YFSETQ. The V end lost 2 bases, the J end lost 0 bases, and 10 bases lay between the germline ends. Here the CDR3 reads CASSFGTSSTDTQYF. Here the CDR3 DNA reads TGCGCCAGCAGCTTCGGTACCTCTAGCACAGATACGCAGTATTTT.

This clonotype showed up just a few times. J is TRBJ2-4 and V is TRBV28, with TRBD2 matching over 7 bases. The CDR3 sequence is 20 residues long. With 8 bases clipped from V and 0 bases from J, the junction kept 22 bases outside the gene matches. CDR1 MDHEN and CDR2 SYDVKM come from the germline V gene. CDR3 protein: CASLPSTGGRRAVAKNIQYF. CDR3 sequence (DNA): TGTGCCAGCCTCCCCTCTACGGGCGGGAGAAGAGCGGTAGCCAAAAACATTCAGTACTTC. Full variable domain (missing parts from reference TRBV28 and TRBJ2-4): DVKVTQSSRYLVKRTGEKVFLECVQDMDHENMFWYRQDPGLGLRLIYFSYDVKMKEKGDIPEGYSVSREKKERFSLILESASTNQTSMYLCASLPSTGGRRAVAKNIQYFGAGTRLSVL.

The chain joins TRBV14 to TRBJ2-7; D perhaps matches TRBD1 (6 bases). V was pared by 8 bases and J by 3 bases, with 29 bases between. Germline loops: CDR1 SGHDN, CDR2 FVKESK. The CDR3 has 18 residues. The CDR3: CASSRQEYRRRQDYEQYF. The CDR3 DNA sequence: TGTGCCAGCTCCCGCCAAGAGTATAGGAGGAGACAGGACTACGAGCAGTACTTC.

The gene calls are TRBV27 and TRBJ2-2; D is perhaps TRBD2 (5 bases). The germline CDR1 and CDR2 sequences are MNHEY and SMNVEV (reference sequence). CDR3 length equals 14 residues. V lost 11 bases and J 4 bases, leaving 17 bases between the germline ends. CDR3 amino acids: CASRGLVGTGELFF. As DNA, the CDR3 is TGTGCCTCCCGAGGGTTGGTCGGCACCGGGGAGCTGTTTTTT.

This clonotype was observed many times. The V and J genes are TRBV6-5 and TRBJ1-1; 7 bases are shared with TRBD1. Germline CDR1 and CDR2: MNHEY and SVGAGI. V shed 6 bases, J shed 5 bases, and the junction held 3 bases outside the gene matches. The CDR3 runs 12 residues. The CDR3 DNA is TGTGCCAGCAGCCCGACAGGGACTGAAGCTTTCTTT. Residues: CASSPTGTEAFF.

There are a few counts of this clonotype. The V gene is TRBV4-3, the J gene TRBJ2-3, with 9 bases that match TRBD2. V dropped 1 base and J dropped 1; count of bases not matched to a gene: 12. CDR1 LGHNA and CDR2 YSLEER come from the germline V gene. The CDR3 runs 19 residues. For the CDR3, the DNA is TGCGCCAGCAGCCAAGTGTGGAGCGGGAGGTCTCCCGGCACAGATACGCAGTATTTT. This gives the protein CASSQVWSGRSPGTDTQYF.

This clonotype was seen repeatedly, ten times or more. The chain uses TRBV24-1 and TRBJ1-5; D possibly corresponds to TRBD1 (5 bases). Trimming removed 4 bases from V and 0 bases from J, with 12 bases in between. Germline-derived CDR1 and CDR2 are KGHDR and SFDVKD. The CDR3 is made up of 16 amino acids. Here the CDR3 reads CATSDGGRLSNQPQHF. DNA of the CDR3: TGTGCCACCAGTGACGGGGGACGACTTAGCAATCAGCCCCAGCATTTT.

V usage is TRBV4-1 and J usage is TRBJ2-7, with D possibly being TRBD2 (6 bases). The CDR3 totals 15 residues. V lost 3 bases and J 1 base, leaving 13 bases between the germline ends. CDR1 MGHRA and CDR2 YSYEKL come from the germline V gene. Written as DNA, the CDR3 is TGCGCCAGCAGCCAGGCCTTCGGGGGATCCTACGAGCAGTACTTC. It translates to CASSQAFGGSYEQYF.

This clonotype was detected a few times. The chain joins TRBV7-6 to TRBJ2-3; a possible D gene is TRBD1 (6 bases). The CDR3 has 17 residues. Trimming cost V 3 bases and J 0 bases, with 16 bases left between them. The germline V gene has CDR1 SGHVS and CDR2 FNYEAQ. DNA for the CDR3: TGTGCCAGCAGCTTGGGGGCTAGCTCAGCTAGCACAGATACGCAGTATTTT. It codes for CASSLGASSASTDTQYF.

This clonotype was observed a few times. J is TRBJ2-1 and V is TRBV3-1; D may correspond to TRBD1 or TRBD2 (5 bases each). V lost 0 bases and J 4 bases, leaving 16 bases between the germline ends. The CDR3 consists of 17 residues. Germline CDR1 is LGHDT and CDR2 is YNNKEL (reference sequence). CDR3 in amino acids: CASSQDSAGAPYNEQFF. The CDR3, as DNA: TGTGCCAGCAGCCAAGATTCGGCCGGGGCACCTTACAATGAGCAGTTCTTC.

This clonotype has ten or more counts. The J gene is TRBJ2-7, the V gene TRBV6-1; possible D gene TRBD2, 5 bases. Looked up from germline, CDR1 is MNHNS and CDR2 is SASEGT. Deletions cut 3 bases from V and 3 bases from J, with 15 bases between. CDR3 length: 15 residues. In DNA, the CDR3 is TGTGCCAGCAGTGACCCTCGAGGGTCAATCTACGAGCAGTACTTC. This codes for CASSDPRGSIYEQYF.

The chain links TRBV14 to TRBJ1-1, with D perhaps TRBD1 (6 bases). Germline V CDR1 and CDR2: SGHDN, FVKESK. The CDR3 runs to 12 residues. Trimming removed 5 bases from V and 11 bases from J, with 15 bases in between. The CDR3 reads CASSVWRGQAFF. The CDR3 region has the DNA TGTGCCAGCAGCGTGTGGCGGGGGCAGGCTTTCTTT.

This clonotype occurred many times. The genes are TRBV3-1 and TRBJ2-5; D gene ambiguous. The CDR3 totals 20 residues. Trimming pared 4 bases from V and 0 bases from J, leaving 27 bases between. Germline lookup yields CDR1 LGHDT and CDR2 YNNKEL (reference sequence). The CDR3 region has the DNA TGTGCCAGCAGCCTACCCTCCTGGTTGCGCTCGGACCAGTACCAAGAGACCCAGTACTTC. Its protein product is CASSLPSWLRSDQYQETQYF.

This chain joins TRBV7-9 and TRBJ1-5; D unresolved. V was pared by 3 bases and J by 4 bases, with 7 bases between. Germline CDR1 and CDR2: SEHNR and FQNEAQ (reference sequence). The CDR3 consists of 13 residues. CDR3 region: CASSFLGNQPQHF. The CDR3 DNA is TGTGCCAGCAGCTTCTTAGGGAATCAGCCCCAGCATTTT.

This sequence joins TRBV29-1 and TRBJ2-1; maybe TRBD2 (5 bases). The CDR3 is 14 residues long. Germline CDR1 reads SQVTM; CDR2 reads ANQGSEA. V lost 3 bases, J lost 1 base, and 10 bases lay in between. The CDR3 DNA reads as TGCAGCGTTGATGGGTGGGAGTCCTACAATGAGCAGTTCTTC. It specifies CSVDGWESYNEQFF.

CDR3 sequence reads: CASGGRTNYGYTF. Here the CDR3 DNA reads TGTGCCAGTGGGGGACGGACCAACTATGGCTACACCTTC. The gene calls are TRBV7-9 and TRBJ1-2; perhaps TRBD1 as D (5 bases). Trimming removed 9 bases at V and 2 bases at J, with 13 bases between. The CDR3 consists of 13 residues. Germline-derived CDR1 and CDR2 are SEHNR and FQNEAQ (reference sequence).

This clonotype was detected many times. The rearrangement uses TRBV20-1 and TRBJ2-3; a weak D match, TRBD2 (7 bases). This CDR3 region has 17 residues. Germline V gives CDR1 DFQATT, CDR2 SNEGSKA (reference sequence). Trimming removed 3 bases from V and 4 bases from J, with 23 bases in between. CDR3 DNA sequence: TGCAGTGCTAGGCACCTACGTAGGGGGGGCGTCCCAGATACGCAGTATTTT. This codes for CSARHLRRGGVPDTQYF.